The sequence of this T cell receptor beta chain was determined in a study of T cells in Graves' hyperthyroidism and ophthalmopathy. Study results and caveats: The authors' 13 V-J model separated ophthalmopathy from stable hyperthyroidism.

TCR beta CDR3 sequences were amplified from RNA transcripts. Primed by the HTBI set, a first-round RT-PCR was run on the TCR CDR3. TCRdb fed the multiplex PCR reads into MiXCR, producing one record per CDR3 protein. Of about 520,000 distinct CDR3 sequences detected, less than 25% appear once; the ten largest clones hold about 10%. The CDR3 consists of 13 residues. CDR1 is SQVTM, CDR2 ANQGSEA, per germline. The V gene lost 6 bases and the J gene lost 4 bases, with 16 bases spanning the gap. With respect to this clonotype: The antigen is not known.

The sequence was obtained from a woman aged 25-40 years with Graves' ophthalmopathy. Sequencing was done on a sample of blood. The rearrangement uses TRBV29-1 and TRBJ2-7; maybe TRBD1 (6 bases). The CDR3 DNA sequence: TGCAGCGTCCTACAGGGAAGCGGATACGAGCAGTACTTC. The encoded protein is CSVLQGSGYEQYF.